Below are 24 T cell receptor beta chains sequenced from a single sample in a study of OX40 agonist ivuxolimab in advanced cancers. Libraries were prepared by immunoSEQ multiplex PCR; TCRdb keeps only in-frame clonotypes and omits some of them. The sample has about 86,000 clones, about 90% seen once. The specimen was CD4+ or CD8+ T cells sorted from blood, collected in a trial of the OX40 agonist ivuxolimab. The receptors come from an adult with an advanced solid tumor such as melanoma, head and neck, liver or kidney cancer.

This chain connects TRBV7-2 to TRBJ2-1, with D possibly being TRBD2 (6 bases). CDR1 is SGHTA and CDR2 is FQGNSA in the germline V gene. The CDR3 runs to 18 residues. V lost 4 bases, J lost 0 bases, and 19 bases lay in between. The CDR3 DNA follows: TGTGCCAGCAGCTCCCTCACCCAGGGACTCGGCTCCTACAATGAGCAGTTCTTC. Protein: CASSSLTQGLGSYNEQFF.

The rearrangement uses TRBV6-9 and TRBJ2-5; D is ambiguous. V was trimmed by 5 bases and J by 3 bases, leaving 13 bases between them. The CDR3 runs to 14 residues. Looked up from germline, CDR1 is MNHGY and CDR2 is SVAAGI. The CDR3 loop is CASSAIFPKETQYF. In DNA, the CDR3 is TGTGCCAGCAGTGCTATTTTCCCTAAAGAGACCCAGTACTTC.

The V call is TRBV6-1, the J call TRBJ2-7, with unresolved D. V lost 5 bases and J lost 2, with 10 bases in between. The CDR3 sequence is 13 residues long. Germline CDR1 MNHNS, CDR2 SASEGT. CDR3 sequence: CASSSLEPYEQYF. CDR3 nucleotides: TGTGCCAGCAGTTCCCTGGAGCCCTACGAGCAGTACTTC.

This chain links TRBV9 with TRBJ2-5; either TRBD1 or TRBD2 may fit D (5 bases each). Germline V gene sequence: CDR1 SGDLS, CDR2 YYNGEE. V gave up 2 bases and J gave up 1 base, with 9 bases separating them. This CDR3 has 14 residues. The CDR3 bases are TGTGCCAGCAGCGTTGGGGGTTTCCAAGAGACCCAGTACTTC. Protein sequence: CASSVGGFQETQYF.

The rearrangement links TRBV27 to TRBJ2-1; 7 nucleotides agree with TRBD2. With V trimmed by 2 bases and J by 7 bases, 5 bases remained unmatched. The CDR3 totals 14 residues. Germline CDR1 is MNHEY and CDR2 is SMNVEV (reference sequence). DNA for the CDR3: TGTGCCAGCAGTTTAGGCGGGAGTAAGAATGAGCAGTTCTTC. Translated: CASSLGGSKNEQFF.

The gene calls are TRBV13 and TRBJ1-2; D remains ambiguous. The CDR3 loop spans 12 amino acids. The germline V gene has CDR1 PRHDT and CDR2 FYEKMQ (reference sequence). V gave up 6 bases and J gave up 6 bases, with 11 bases separating them. The CDR3, as DNA: TGTGCCAGCAGATCCGACCTGCATGGCTACACCTTC. Its protein is CASRSDLHGYTF.

This sequence joins TRBV5-1 and TRBJ2-7; TRBD2 matches at 8 bases. Trimming at V came to 0 bases and at J to 3 bases, leaving 5 bases not matched to a gene. Per the germline V gene, CDR1 is SGHRS and CDR2 is YFSETQ. The CDR3 has 15 residues. CDR3 nucleotide sequence: TGCGCCAGCAGCTTGGGCTGGCGGGAGGACTACGAGCAGTACTTC. Its translation is CASSLGWREDYEQYF.

V is TRBV7-3 and J is TRBJ2-2, with TRBD2 matching over 11 bases. J was trimmed by 7 bases and V by 4 bases; bases with no gene match: 17. CDR1 and CDR2 (germline): SGHTA, FQGTGA. The CDR3 is 19 residues long. CDR3: CASSSIAGGIEVSGGELFF. DNA for the CDR3: TGTGCCAGCAGCTCAATAGCGGGAGGGATTGAGGTGAGTGGCGGGGAGCTGTTTTTT.

CDR3 loop: CASSTPGSTQYF. The CDR3 DNA follows: TGTGCCAGCAGCACTCCGGGCAGTACGCAGTATTTT. The genes are TRBV11-2 and TRBJ2-3; D gene unclear. Looked up from germline, CDR1 is SGHAT and CDR2 is FQNNGV. The CDR3 totals 12 residues. The V gene lost 5 bases and the J gene lost 8 bases, with 11 bases spanning the gap.

This chain links TRBV29-1 with TRBJ1-4; D unresolved. The CDR3 consists of 13 residues. Trimming shortened V by 5 bases and J by 2 bases, and 9 bases separated the two germline ends. Germline V gene lookup returns CDR1 SQVTM and CDR2 ANQGSEA. DNA of the CDR3: TGCAGCGTTACTCGAGGGACTAATGAAAAACTGTTTTTT. Its translation: CSVTRGTNEKLFF. Filled out from reference TRBV29-1 and TRBJ1-4, the complete variable domain reads SAVISQKPSRDICQRGTSLTIQCQVDSQVTMMFWYRQQPGQSLTLIATANQGSEATYESGFVIDKFPISRPNLTFSTLTVSNMSPEDSSIYLCSVTRGTNEKLFFGSGTQLSVL.

In this sample, this clone turned up once. V is TRBV11-2 and J is TRBJ2-3, with 8 bases lining up with TRBD2. This CDR3 region has 17 residues. With V trimmed by 1 base and J by 3 bases, 9 bases remained unmatched. CDR1 SGHAT and CDR2 FQNNGV come from the germline V gene. CDR3 amino acids: CASSLGPAGESTDTQYF. The CDR3 nucleotides read TGTGCCAGCAGCTTAGGGCCAGCGGGAGAGTCAACAGATACGCAGTATTTT.

The CDR3 region is CASSWAGRDEQYF. CDR3 nucleotides: TGTGCCAGTAGTTGGGCAGGCCGGGACGAGCAGTACTTC. This sequence joins TRBV19 and TRBJ2-5, with D uncertain. The DNA end favors TRBJ2-7, so the J call may be wrong. The CDR3 is made up of 13 amino acids. CDR1 LNHDA and CDR2 SQIVND come from the germline V gene (reference sequence).

This chain connects TRBV21-1 to TRBJ2-3; the table's D call, TRBD2, has no DNA check behind it. TRBV21-1 has pseudogene status. The CDR3 sequence is 13 residues long. This CDR3 is CASSKKGEGTQYF. CDR3 DNA: TGTGCCAGCAGCAAGAAGGGGGAGGGTACGCAGTATTTT.

The CDR3 here is CASSGAGSAYNEQFF. CDR3 in DNA: TGTGCCAGCAGCGGGGCGGGATCCGCCTACAATGAGCAGTTCTTC. The chain uses TRBV9 and TRBJ2-1; a weak D match, TRBD2 (6 bases). Germline assignment: CDR1 SGDLS and CDR2 YYNGEE. Deletions cut 3 bases from V and 2 bases from J, with 12 bases between. This CDR3 is 15 amino acids long.

This rearrangement joins TRBV4-1 to TRBJ2-7, with D hard to call. V lost 4 bases and J 7 bases, leaving 20 bases between the germline ends. The CDR3 contains 15 residues. CDR1 is MGHRA, CDR2 YSYEKL, per germline. The chain's CDR3 is CASSPQERAGPEQYF. The DNA for the CDR3 is TGCGCCAGCAGCCCGCAAGAGCGCGCCGGACCTGAGCAGTACTTC.

The chain links TRBV5-1 to TRBJ1-1; D call uncertain. The germline gives CDR1 SGHRS, CDR2 YFSETQ. The ends were cut back, 0 bases at V and 0 bases at J, with 3 bases in the middle. The CDR3 is 13 residues long. CDR3 in amino acids: CASSLVVNTEAFF. The DNA of the CDR3 is TGCGCCAGCAGCTTGGTCGTGAACACTGAAGCTTTCTTT.

This clone was counted only a few times. J is TRBJ1-1 and V is TRBV5-1; no definite D call. This CDR3 is built from 11 residues. Trimming stripped 1 base from V and 2 bases from J, with 0 bases between. CDR1 is SGHRS, CDR2 YFSETQ, per germline. The CDR3 DNA reads as TGCGCCAGCAGCTTGAACACTGAAGCTTTCTTT. Protein: CASSLNTEAFF.

This chain connects TRBV7-9 to TRBJ1-4, with D hard to call. The CDR3 consists of 15 residues. The germline V gene encodes CDR1 SEHNR and CDR2 FQNEAQ (reference sequence). V gave up 3 bases and J gave up 7 bases, with 15 bases separating them. Here the CDR3 DNA reads TGTGCCAGCAGCTTTTCAGGTGGTTTTGGTGAAAAACTGTTTTTT. Amino acid sequence: CASSFSGGFGEKLFF. Full variable domain (remainder filled in from reference TRBV7-9 and TRBJ1-4): DTGVSQNPRHKITKRGQNVTFRCDPISEHNRLYWYRQTLGQGPEFLTYFQNEAQLEKSRLLSDRFSAERPKGSFSTLEIQRTEQGDSAMYLCASSFSGGFGEKLFFGSGTQLSVL.

V usage is TRBV28 and J usage is TRBJ2-7; TRBD1 aligns across 8 bases. CDR1 is MDHEN and CDR2 is SYDVKM in the germline V gene. V was clipped by 2 bases and J by 2 bases; unmatched bases: 5. The CDR3 runs 15 residues. CDR3 DNA sequence: TGTGCCAGCAGTTTACGGGGACAGGCTGCCTACGAGCAGTACTTC. The encoded protein is CASSLRGQAAYEQYF.

The chain carries TRBV27 and TRBJ2-7; D call uncertain. Germline V lookup: CDR1 MNHEY, CDR2 SMNVEV (reference sequence). The V and J ends lost 0 bases and 3 bases respectively, with 0 bases between them. The CDR3 has 11 amino acids. The CDR3 bases are TGTGCCAGCAGTTTATCCTACGAGCAGTACTTC. Translated: CASSLSYEQYF.

V is TRBV7-8 and J is TRBJ1-5; 12 bases fit TRBD1. Germline CDR1 reads SGHVS; CDR2 reads FQNEAQ. This CDR3 region has 19 residues. With V trimmed by 0 bases and J by 0 bases, 6 bases remained unmatched. CDR3 DNA sequence: TGTGCCAGCAGCTTAGCGGGACAGGGGGCAACAGATAGCAATCAGCCCCAGCATTTT. The encoded protein is CASSLAGQGATDSNQPQHF.

The chain employs TRBV5-1 and TRBJ2-7; TRBD1 or TRBD2 may be the D gene (6 bases each). Germline V gene lookup returns CDR1 SGHRS and CDR2 YFSETQ. This CDR3 spans 13 amino acids. Trimming took off 2 bases at V and 2 bases at J, with 8 bases between the two ends. This CDR3 reads CASSLRGAYEQYF. CDR3 in DNA: TGCGCCAGCAGCTTAAGGGGGGCCTACGAGCAGTACTTC.

The chain has TRBV29-1 and TRBJ2-2; the D is unclear. The CDR3 consists of 13 residues. Germline V CDR1 and CDR2: SQVTM, ANQGSEA. V was trimmed by 7 bases and J by 1 base, leaving 10 bases between them. CDR3 loop: CSARRQNTGELFF. The CDR3 DNA reads TGCAGCGCCCGGAGACAGAACACCGGGGAGCTGTTTTTT.

As to this clone: The identical CDR3 is also encoded by other nucleotide sequences in the sample. The CDR3 loop reads CASSQRGSSYEQYF. The CDR3 DNA reads as TGTGCCAGCAGCCAGAGGGGGAGCTCCTACGAGCAGTACTTC. The chain combines TRBV4-2 with TRBJ2-7; possible D gene TRBD1, 6 bases. Germline V gives CDR1 LGHNA, CDR2 YNFKEQ. V lost 3 bases and J 0 bases, leaving 9 bases between the germline ends. The CDR3 runs 14 residues.